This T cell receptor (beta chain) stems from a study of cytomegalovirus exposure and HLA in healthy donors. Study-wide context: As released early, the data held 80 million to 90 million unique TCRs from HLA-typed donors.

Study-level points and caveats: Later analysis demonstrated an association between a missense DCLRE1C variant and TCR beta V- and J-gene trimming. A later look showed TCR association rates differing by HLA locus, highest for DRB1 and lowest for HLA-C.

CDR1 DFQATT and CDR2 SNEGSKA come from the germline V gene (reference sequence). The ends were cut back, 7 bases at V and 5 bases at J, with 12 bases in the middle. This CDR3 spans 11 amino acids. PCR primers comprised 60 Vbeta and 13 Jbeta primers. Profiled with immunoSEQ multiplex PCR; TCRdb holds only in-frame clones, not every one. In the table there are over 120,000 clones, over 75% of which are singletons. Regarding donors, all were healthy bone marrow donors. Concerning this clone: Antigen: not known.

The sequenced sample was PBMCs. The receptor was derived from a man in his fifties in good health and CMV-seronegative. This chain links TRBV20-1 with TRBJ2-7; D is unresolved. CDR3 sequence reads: CSVPRGNEQYF. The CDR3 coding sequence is TGCAGTGTTCCTAGAGGCAACGAGCAGTACTTC.